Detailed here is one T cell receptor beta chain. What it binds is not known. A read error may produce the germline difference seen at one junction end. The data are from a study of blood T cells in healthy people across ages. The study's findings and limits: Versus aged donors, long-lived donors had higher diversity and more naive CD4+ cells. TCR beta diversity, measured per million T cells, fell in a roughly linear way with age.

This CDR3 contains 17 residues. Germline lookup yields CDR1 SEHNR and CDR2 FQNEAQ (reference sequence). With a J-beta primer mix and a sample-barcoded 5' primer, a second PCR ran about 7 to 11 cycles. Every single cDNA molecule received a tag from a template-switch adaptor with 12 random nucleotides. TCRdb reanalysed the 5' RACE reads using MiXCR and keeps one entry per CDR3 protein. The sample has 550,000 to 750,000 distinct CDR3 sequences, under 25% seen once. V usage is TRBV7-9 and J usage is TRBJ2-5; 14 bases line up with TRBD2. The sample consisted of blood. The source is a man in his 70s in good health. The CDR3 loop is CAGSFPGLAGAKETQYF. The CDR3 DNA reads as TGTGCCGGCAGCTTCCCGGGACTAGCGGGAGCTAAAGAGACCCAGTACTTC.